Included here is one TCR beta chain sequence, with context. No cognate antigen has been identified for it. No clone much larger than this one lies a single base away; base qualities are absent. Hyperthyroidism patients were newly diagnosed, had a disease duration of under 2 months, and were aged 18 to 65 years. Patients with uncontrolled infections, other autoimmune diseases, pregnancy or lactation were excluded. Diagnoses relied on clinical symptoms, serum thyroxine and TRAb, thyroid ultrasound and orbital computed tomography. Blood from progressor patients was drawn when they were first diagnosed with hyperthyroidism, before any ophthalmopathy symptoms appeared. Ficoll-Paque density gradient centrifugation was used to isolate PBMCs from approximately 10 ml of fresh peripheral blood. Progressor patients were initially diagnosed with Graves' hyperthyroidism and developed ophthalmopathy during follow-up. Total RNA was extracted with Trizol reagent, and quality was checked on an Agilent 2100 Bioanalyzer.

V ends up 6 bases short and J 5 bases short, with an unmatched junction base count of 5. The CDR3 measures 14 amino acids from cysteine to phenylalanine. Only the CDR3 region is kept as DNA, spanning 42 bases read in frame from base 1. This specimen belongs to a study of T cells in Graves' hyperthyroidism and ophthalmopathy (dated by TCRdb to between 2019 and 2020). Regarding the complete study: Peripheral blood was collected at initial diagnosis, before any treatment. In roughly six Graves' hyperthyroidism patients, the study also compared T-cell repertoires from thyroid tissue with T-cell repertoires from blood. The paper describes TCR Vbeta CDR3 sequencing of 140 or so peripheral blood samples, made up of fewer than 50 ophthalmopathy patients, some 76 hyperthyroidism patients and 17 progressor patients. For training and testing, the roughly 100 patients in the discovery cohort were randomly divided in a 7:3 ratio. Prospective prediction of ophthalmopathy was tested in an independent validation cohort of some 19 hyperthyroidism patients and some 17 patients who later progressed to ophthalmopathy. To identify distinguishing TCR V-J signatures, a discovery cohort of 90 to 100 patients was used, comprising 40 to 45 with Graves' ophthalmopathy and under 60 with stable Graves' hyperthyroidism. Following sampling, methimazole starting at 30 mg daily was given to hyperthyroidism patients, and high-dose intravenous methylprednisolone was given to ophthalmopathy patients. What the authors observed across the whole study: Sample size was not statistically predetermined, and investigators were not blinded to group allocation. Blood samples also contained most of the expanded thyroid clonotypes (frequency above 0.001), which suggests that blood repertoires may reflect thyroid immune responses. In validation, the model predicted progression to ophthalmopathy with over 65% sensitivity and 72.22% specificity, a median of 6.5 months before onset. A 13 V-J signature model separated ophthalmopathy from stable hyperthyroidism, with 87.88% sensitivity and 81.08% specificity in cross-validation and 80%/75% in testing.

TCR beta CDR3 regions were amplified from RNA transcripts. The TCR CDR3 was subjected to a first round of RT-PCR using the HTBI primer set and the Qiagen OneStep RT-PCR kit. Libraries were constructed in a second round of multiplex PCR, after which size selection and purification were performed. Paired-end sequencing of the libraries was performed with 100 bp reads on an Illumina HiSeq2000. Regarding the original processing steps: SOAPnuke was used to process the raw data, throwing out any read that contained adapters or uncalled bases, had a mean Phred below 15, or lacked an exact constant-primer or identifier match. High-quality paired reads were merged using COPE v1.2.5, and each unique nucleotide sequence was defined as a clonotype. Clonotypes were aligned to IMGT TRBV, TRBD and TRBJ reference segments using MiTCR v1.1. Only V-J combinations with frequency above 0.0001, covering roughly 99% of repertoires, were analysed. The TCS score was defined as the ratio of F50 (clonal expansion) to E x V (chaos), calculated using BLOSUM62-based TCRdist between CDR3 peptides within each V-J. Welch's t-statistics and random forest reduced around 550 V-J features to under 15, which were used in a naive Bayes classifier (R e1071). Using fastp at Q25 and MiXCR, TCRdb reprocessed the public reads and kept productive beta chains. Every distinct CDR3 protein forms one entry, paired with its most common genes and DNA. The V and J calls here are based on TCRdb, not the publication. Across this sample there are around 700,000 distinct CDR3 sequences, with 15% to 20% seen only once. The ten largest account for roughly a sixth of the sample.

Material: blood. The sequence links TRBV12-3 or TRBV12-4 to TRBJ1-4; 8 bases in the middle match TRBD1. The source is a woman in her fifties or sixties with Graves' hyperthyroidism that later progressed to Graves' ophthalmopathy. This receptor has the CDR3 CASRPRTGNEKLFF. The bases read TGTGCCAGCAGACCTCGGACAGGGAATGAAAAACTGTTTTTT.